A single sample is the source of the 13 T cell receptor beta chains below, sequenced in a study of blood T cells in healthy people across ages. Through a sample-barcoded 5' primer and a J-beta primer mix, a second PCR was run for about 6 to 12 cycles. TCRdb processed the 5' RACE reads anew with MiXCR; each CDR3 protein has one entry. This sample has approximately 780,000 distinct CDR3 sequences, with roughly 24% found just once. Separately, the same data were catalogued under a study of T cells of mothers and their children.

Material for sequencing was blood. These receptors all stem from a boy between 10 and 17 years old in good health.

This clonotype was counted only a few times. V is TRBV5-1 and J is TRBJ1-1; weak D call: TRBD1 (6 bases). This CDR3 has 14 amino acids. With 5 bases removed from V and 1 base from J, the gap between germline ends came to 12 bases. Germline V gene data show CDR1 as SGHRS and CDR2 as YFSETQ. CDR3 residues: CASRIVGGNTEAFF. The CDR3 bases are TGCGCCAGCAGGATAGTAGGGGGGAACACTGAAGCTTTCTTT.

The chain is built from TRBV6-2 or TRBV6-3 and TRBJ2-5, with a tentative D call TRBD2 (5 bases). The CDR3 runs to 15 residues. Looked up from germline, CDR1 is MNHEY and CDR2 is SVGEGT. V lost 2 bases, J lost 1 base, and 11 bases lay in between. The DNA of the CDR3 is TGTGCCAGCAGTTACCCGAGTGGGAGCCAAGAGACCCAGTACTTC. This gives the protein CASSYPSGSQETQYF.

This clonotype has just a few counts. The chain employs TRBV7-9 and TRBJ2-3, with a tentative D call TRBD1 (6 bases). Germline loops: CDR1 SEHNR, CDR2 FQNEAQ (reference sequence). The germline V and J ends were trimmed by 5 bases and 3 bases, with 12 bases remaining between them. The CDR3 extends over 14 amino acids. CDR3 loop: CASSDRDRTDTQYF. CDR3 in DNA: TGTGCCAGCAGCGACCGAGACAGGACAGATACGCAGTATTTT.

In this sample, this clonotype turned up a few times. This CDR3 is CASSLRTGGDEQFF. CDR3 sequence (DNA): TGTGCCAGCAGCTTAAGAACAGGGGGCGATGAGCAGTTCTTC. This rearrangement joins TRBV7-9 to TRBJ2-5; TRBD1 matches at 9 bases. Near its end, the DNA agrees better with TRBJ2-1, so the J call may be wrong. The germline V gene encodes CDR1 SEHNR and CDR2 FQNEAQ (reference sequence). This CDR3 is built from 14 residues.

The rearrangement links TRBV5-1 to TRBJ1-4; 10 bases map to TRBD1. Germline V CDR1 and CDR2: SGHRS, YFSETQ. V shed 0 bases and J 4 bases; nucleotides not matched to a gene: 3. The CDR3 loop spans 16 amino acids. CDR3 sequence reads: CASSLEGQGGNEKLFF. The DNA of the CDR3 is TGCGCCAGCAGCTTGGAAGGACAGGGGGGTAATGAAAAACTGTTTTTT.

The chain employs TRBV4-1 and TRBJ1-2, with a tentative D call TRBD1 (5 bases). CDR3 length equals 14 residues. V was cut by 3 bases and J by 6 bases, with 14 bases left in between. CDR1 MGHRA and CDR2 YSYEKL come from the germline V gene. This CDR3 reads CASSQGAGLNGYTF. For the CDR3, the DNA is TGCGCCAGCAGCCAGGGTGCGGGGCTGAATGGCTACACCTTC.

The chain couples TRBV5-1 to TRBJ1-5; perhaps TRBD1 as D (5 bases). The CDR3 is 13 amino acids. Per the germline V gene, CDR1 is SGHRS and CDR2 is YFSETQ. V gave up 0 bases and J gave up 8 bases, with 9 bases separating them. The CDR3 nucleotides are TGCGCCAGCAGCTTGGGGCCCAGGGAGCCCCAGCATTTT. Protein: CASSLGPREPQHF.

V is TRBV4-3 and J is TRBJ2-7; D gene ambiguous. Germline CDR1 and CDR2: LGHNA and YSLEER. The CDR3 runs to 14 residues. V lost 0 bases to trimming and J lost 2 bases, with 8 bases between them. The CDR3 DNA reads TGCGCCAGCAGCCAAGAAGTAGCACCCTACGAGCAGTACTTC. Protein product: CASSQEVAPYEQYF.

V usage is TRBV20-1 and J usage is TRBJ2-5; D may be TRBD1 (6 bases). The CDR3 length is 13 residues. Germline CDR1 reads DFQATT; CDR2 reads SNEGSKA (reference sequence). V was clipped by 5 bases and J by 12 bases, with 22 bases between them. The CDR3 nucleotides read TGCAGTGCTCACCCCCATGACAGGCCAAGGGAGTACTTC. Its protein product is CSAHPHDRPREYF.

The genes are TRBV3-1 and TRBJ2-2, with D unclear. CDR3 length equals 13 residues. Looked up from germline, CDR1 is LGHDT and CDR2 is YNNKEL (reference sequence). Trimming shortened V by 3 bases and J by 6 bases, and 8 bases separated the two germline ends. The CDR3 region is CASSHGFSGELFF. CDR3 nucleotides: TGTGCCAGCAGCCACGGATTCTCCGGGGAGCTGTTTTTT.

The rearrangement uses TRBV6-1 and TRBJ1-5; D remains unclear. The CDR3 covers 18 residues. Trimming left V 7 bases short and J 0 bases short, with 22 bases between. From germline, CDR1 is MNHNS and CDR2 SASEGT. Here the CDR3 reads CASKPGDTRWDSNQPQHF. The CDR3 DNA sequence: TGTGCCAGCAAACCTGGAGATACCCGGTGGGATAGCAATCAGCCCCAGCATTTT.

The V and J genes are TRBV6-5 and TRBJ1-1; D call uncertain. V lost 2 bases, J lost 0 bases, and 7 bases lay in between. The germline gives CDR1 MNHEY, CDR2 SVGAGI. This CDR3 comprises 14 residues. CDR3 protein: CASSYEGMNTEAFF. CDR3 nucleotide sequence: TGTGCCAGCAGTTACGAAGGGATGAACACTGAAGCTTTCTTT.

This clonotype turned up a few times. V is TRBV5-1 and J is TRBJ2-5; D is unclear. V lost 10 bases, J lost 1 base, and 11 bases lay in between. CDR1 is SGHRS and CDR2 is YFSETQ in the germline V gene. The CDR3 totals 12 residues. The CDR3 DNA follows: TGCGCCTCTGTCGGGCTCCAAGAGACCCAGTACTTC. This sequence encodes CASVGLQETQYF.